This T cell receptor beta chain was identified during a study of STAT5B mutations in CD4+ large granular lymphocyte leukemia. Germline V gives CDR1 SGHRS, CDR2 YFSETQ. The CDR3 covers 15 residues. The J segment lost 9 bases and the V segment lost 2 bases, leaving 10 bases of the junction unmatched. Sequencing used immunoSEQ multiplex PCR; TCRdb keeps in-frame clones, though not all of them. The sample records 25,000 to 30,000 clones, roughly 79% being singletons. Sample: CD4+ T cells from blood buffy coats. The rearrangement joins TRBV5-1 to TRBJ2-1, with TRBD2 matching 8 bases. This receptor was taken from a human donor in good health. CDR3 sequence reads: CASSLSGSERFEQFF. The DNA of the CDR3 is TGCGCCAGCAGCTTAAGCGGGAGTGAACGTTTTGAGCAGTTCTTC.